Listed here are 25 T cell receptor beta chains from one sample, sequenced in a study of blood T cell repertoires in COVID-19. TCRdb's copy holds only in-frame clones and misses some; the assay was immunoSEQ multiplex PCR. This sample has approximately 110,000 clones; roughly 85% occur once, and the top ten carry 3.5% to 5%. The sequencing sample was made of peripheral blood. The receptors come from a man aged 45-65 years with acute or convalescent COVID-19.

This clone showed up just once. The rearrangement joins TRBV5-5 to TRBJ2-7; 10 bases map to TRBD2. The CDR3 spans 17 residues. Germline CDR1 and CDR2: SGHKS and YYEKEE (reference sequence). V gave up 4 bases and J gave up 4 bases; unmatched junction bases: 14. The CDR3 sequence is CASSARGLAGDSYEQYF. The CDR3, as DNA: TGTGCCAGCAGCGCCCGAGGGCTAGCGGGAGACTCTTACGAGCAGTACTTC.

This clone was counted a few times. The chain has TRBV2 and TRBJ2-2; TRBD1 matches at 7 bases. The CDR3 totals 15 residues. J gave up 3 bases and V 5 bases, and 6 bases lay outside the gene matches. Germline V gene sequence: CDR1 SNHLY, CDR2 FYNNEI. DNA for the CDR3: TGTGCCAGCAGTCCCCGACAGGGAGACACCGGGGAGCTGTTTTTT. Translation: CASSPRQGDTGELFF.

The chain couples TRBV7-9 to TRBJ2-7, with TRBD2 identical over 11 bases. CDR1 and CDR2 (germline): SEHNR, FQNEAQ (reference sequence). This CDR3 comprises 14 residues. V lost 4 bases, J lost 3 bases, and 2 bases stayed unmatched. The chain's CDR3 is CASSSGTSGYEQYF. The CDR3 DNA reads as TGTGCCAGCAGCTCCGGGACTAGCGGCTACGAGCAGTACTTC.

V is TRBV10-3 and J is TRBJ1-6, with D tentatively TRBD1 (6 bases). Trimming took off 6 bases at V and 7 bases at J, with 19 bases between the two ends. The CDR3 loop spans 16 amino acids. Per the germline V gene, CDR1 is ENHRY and CDR2 is SYGVKD. Here the CDR3 DNA reads TGTGCCATCAGGGGGGGGGCCGACTCGCCCAATTCACCCCTCCACTTT. Amino acid sequence: CAIRGGADSPNSPLHF.

This clone was picked up one time. The chain uses TRBV5-6 and TRBJ1-5; 9 nucleotides agree with TRBD1. After removal of 4 bases from V and 5 bases from J, the junction contained 4 bases not matched to a gene. The CDR3 is 14 residues long. Germline V lookup: CDR1 SGHDT, CDR2 YYEEEE. CDR3 residues: CASSPGQGDQPQHF. The CDR3 DNA is TGTGCCAGCAGCCCGGGACAGGGCGATCAGCCCCAGCATTTT.

V and J are TRBV19 and TRBJ1-5; 9 positions agree with TRBD1. The CDR3 runs 15 residues. V shed 10 bases and J 5 bases; nucleotides not matched to a gene: 12. Germline-derived CDR1 and CDR2 are LNHDA and SQIVND (reference sequence). CDR3: CATCSGTGSDQPQHF. The CDR3 nucleotides are TGTGCCACCTGCTCCGGGACAGGGTCAGATCAGCCCCAGCATTTT.

The chain recombines TRBV29-1 with TRBJ1-2, with TRBD1 as a possible D gene (5 bases). CDR1 and CDR2 (germline): SQVTM, ANQGSEA. Trimming shortened V by 3 bases and J by 6 bases, and 8 bases separated the two germline ends. The CDR3 covers 11 residues. The DNA for the CDR3 is TGCAGCGTTGATTTCAGGGATGGCTACACCTTC. This gives the protein CSVDFRDGYTF.

The chain has TRBV28 and TRBJ2-7; 12 bases align to TRBD1. With 5 bases clipped from V and 4 bases from J, the junction kept 3 bases outside the gene matches. The CDR3 has 14 amino acids. Germline V lookup: CDR1 MDHEN, CDR2 SYDVKM. DNA for the CDR3: TGTGCCAGCAGTGGGACAGGGGGCCTATACGAGCAGTACTTC. It yields the protein CASSGTGGLYEQYF.

The V call is TRBV7-9, the J call TRBJ2-3; 11 bases map to TRBD1. The CDR3 consists of 16 residues. Trimming cost V 5 bases and J 6 bases; bases outside gene matches: 10. Germline loops: CDR1 SEHNR, CDR2 FQNEAQ (reference sequence). For the CDR3, the DNA is TGTGCCAGCAGCACCAGGACAGGGGGCGATGGGGATACGCAGTATTTT. Residues: CASSTRTGGDGDTQYF.

The chain couples TRBV10-2 to TRBJ2-2; the D is unclear. The V gene lost 3 bases and the J gene lost 4 bases, with 12 bases spanning the gap. CDR1 and CDR2 from the germline V gene are WSHSY and SAAADI. The CDR3 length is 15 residues. The CDR3 here is CASSDHRNFTGELFF. The CDR3 nucleotides read TGCGCCAGCAGTGATCACCGTAACTTCACCGGGGAGCTGTTTTTT.

The chain is built from TRBV14 and TRBJ2-1; 13 bases match TRBD2. CDR1 SGHDN and CDR2 FVKESK come from the germline V gene. The length of the CDR3 is 14 residues. The junction had 4 bases not matched to a gene; V was cut back by 4 bases and J by 10 bases. CDR3 in DNA: TGTGCCAGCAGCCTGGGACTAGCGGGACGGGAGCAGTTCTTC. Translated: CASSLGLAGREQFF.

This rearrangement joins TRBV19 to TRBJ1-1, with 9 bases that match TRBD1. This CDR3 has 15 residues. Per germline, CDR1 LNHDA and CDR2 SQIVND (reference sequence). With 5 bases clipped from V and 5 bases from J, the junction kept 9 bases outside the gene matches. This CDR3 is CASSARTGVSTEAFF. The CDR3 DNA reads TGTGCCAGTAGTGCCCGGACAGGGGTCAGTACTGAAGCTTTCTTT.

The chain combines TRBV5-5 with TRBJ1-3, with D possibly matching TRBD1 (5 bases). V gave up 0 bases and J gave up 6 bases, with 13 bases separating them. The CDR3 is made up of 15 amino acids. Per the germline V gene, CDR1 is SGHKS and CDR2 is YYEKEE (reference sequence). DNA of the CDR3: TGTGCCAGCAGCTTGGTAGGACATAATACAAACACCATATATTTT. Translation: CASSLVGHNTNTIYF.

For this clone: At one boundary the junction diverges from the germline segment, which might be a read error. The rearrangement joins TRBV7-7 to TRBJ2-2, with 12 bases that match TRBD2. Germline CDR1 is SSHAT and CDR2 is FNYEAQ (reference sequence). The CDR3 runs 16 residues. The CDR3, as DNA: TGTGCTAGCAGCTTCCTAGCGGGAGGGCCGGACGGGGAGCTGTTTTTT. This encodes CASSFLAGGPDGELFF. The full variable domain, with the rest looked up from reference TRBV7-7 and TRBJ2-2, is GAGVSQSPRYKVTKRGQDVTLRCDPISSHATLYWYQQALGQGPEFLTYFNYEAQPDKSGLPSDRFSAERPEGSISTLTIQRTEQRDSAMYRCASSFLAGGPDGELFFGEGSRLTVL.

Turning to this clone: The sample has other DNA sequences that encode this CDR3 too. This sequence joins TRBV27 and TRBJ2-2; D gene uncertain. This CDR3 region has 13 residues. V shed 3 bases and J shed 5 bases, with 7 bases lying between them. The germline V gene has CDR1 MNHEY and CDR2 SMNVEV (reference sequence). The CDR3 spells CASSLGLTGELFF. The DNA for the CDR3 is TGTGCCAGCAGTTTGGGCTTAACCGGGGAGCTGTTTTTT.

The J gene is TRBJ2-7, the V gene TRBV18, with 7 bases that match TRBD1. The CDR3 consists of 12 residues. Germline loops: CDR1 KGHSH, CDR2 LQKENI. The ends lost 4 bases at V and 4 bases at J; junction bases unmatched: 1. CDR3 DNA sequence: TGTGCCAGCTCACAACAGGGGTACGAGCAGTACTTC. Translating it yields CASSQQGYEQYF.

J is TRBJ2-3 and V is TRBV11-3; possibly TRBD2 for D (6 bases). The V and J ends lost 4 bases and 0 bases respectively, with 11 bases between them. The germline gives CDR1 SGHNT, CDR2 YENEEA. This CDR3 is 15 amino acids long. The CDR3 nucleotides are TGTGCCAGCAGCTCTTTACGGGAGAGCACAGATACGCAGTATTTT. The encoded protein is CASSSLRESTDTQYF.

The chain joins TRBV6-5 to TRBJ2-5, with D maybe TRBD1 (6 bases). The ends were cut back, 6 bases at V and 4 bases at J, with 15 bases in the middle. The CDR3 extends over 14 amino acids. In germline, CDR1 is MNHEY, CDR2 SVGAGI. CDR3 residues: CASRNEQGLETQYF. The CDR3 nucleotides are TGTGCCAGCAGGAACGAACAGGGATTAGAGACCCAGTACTTC.

The genes are TRBV6-5 and TRBJ2-5; 11 nucleotides align to TRBD2. CDR3 length: 15 amino acids. Germline trimming cut 5 bases from V and 1 base from J; bases unmatched to any gene: 3. The germline V gene encodes CDR1 MNHEY and CDR2 SVGAGI. This CDR3 reads CASSTSGGFQETQYF. CDR3 DNA: TGTGCCAGCAGTACTAGCGGGGGATTCCAAGAGACCCAGTACTTC.

V usage is TRBV19 and J usage is TRBJ2-3, with TRBD1 identical over 8 bases. Losses at the gene ends were 0 bases for V and 3 bases for J; bases not matched to a gene: 8. Germline V lookup: CDR1 LNHDA, CDR2 SQIVND (reference sequence). The length of the CDR3 is 17 residues. CDR3 amino acids: CASSIDVARGLTDTQYF. As DNA, the CDR3 is TGTGCCAGTAGTATAGATGTGGCCAGGGGGCTTACAGATACGCAGTATTTT.

This chain connects TRBV27 to TRBJ2-2; a weak D match, TRBD1 (5 bases). V gave up 4 bases and J gave up 4 bases, with 13 bases separating them. CDR3 size: 15 residues. The V gene's germline CDR1 is MNHEY and CDR2 SMNVEV (reference sequence). The CDR3 is CASSSPDTSTGELFF. As DNA, the CDR3 is TGTGCCAGCAGTTCCCCGGACACGTCCACCGGGGAGCTGTTTTTT.

The chain has TRBV24-1 and TRBJ1-4, with 8 bases that match TRBD1. The germline V gene has CDR1 KGHDR and CDR2 SFDVKD. V dropped 3 bases and J dropped 3; count of bases not matched to a gene: 20. This CDR3 has 21 residues. The CDR3 DNA follows: TGTGCCACCAGTGATCGAAAACCCAGGGGGCTGTGGGGGAAGGCTAATGAAAAACTGTTTTTT. It is translated as CATSDRKPRGLWGKANEKLFF.

This clone was seen just once. Other DNA sequences of this sample code for an identical CDR3. This rearrangement joins TRBV14 to TRBJ2-1; TRBD2 matches at 9 bases. CDR1 SGHDN and CDR2 FVKESK come from the germline V gene. The CDR3 runs to 15 residues. V lost 1 base, J lost 4 bases, and 2 bases stayed unmatched. The CDR3 DNA is TGTGCCAGCAGCCAAGTAGCGGGGGCATACAATGAGCAGTTCTTC. It is translated as CASSQVAGAYNEQFF.

The chain recombines TRBV11-3 with TRBJ2-7; D is possibly TRBD2 (6 bases). Germline CDR1 and CDR2: SGHNT and YENEEA. The V end was cut by 3 bases, the J end by 1 base, with 22 bases between. The CDR3 contains 18 residues. The CDR3 is CASSFRHDGRTISYEQYF. Written as DNA, the CDR3 is TGTGCCAGCAGCTTCCGCCACGACGGGAGAACTATATCCTACGAGCAGTACTTC.

The rearrangement uses TRBV19 and TRBJ2-1, with TRBD2 identical over 8 bases. The CDR3 totals 13 residues. The germline V gene encodes CDR1 LNHDA and CDR2 SQIVND (reference sequence). With 8 bases clipped from V and 10 bases from J, the junction kept 10 bases outside the gene matches. Here the CDR3 DNA reads TGTGCCAGTTCCACGAGTGGCGGGGGGGAGCAGTTCTTC. This codes for CASSTSGGGEQFF.